Listed here is a single T cell receptor (beta chain). Its antigen is still unknown. The data were obtained in a study of cytomegalovirus exposure and HLA in healthy donors. Study results and limitations: Association of 15,000 to 20,000 TCR beta sequences with HLA alleles was found at 0.05 false discovery rate in a later analysis. It has been reported that TCR beta sequences accurately predicted the HLA-A and HLA-B alleles of most subjects. Productive rates of about 87% or about 30% were seen for most TCR beta V segments in an earlier analysis.

In the PCR, 60 Vbeta and 13 Jbeta primers were used. Clones were read by immunoSEQ multiplex PCR, and TCRdb kept only the in-frame ones, dropping some. The sample lists some 160,000 clones; 73% were seen once. The CDR3 spans 17 residues. V was pared by 1 base and J by 5 bases, with 20 bases between. Germline CDR1 and CDR2: SGHTA and FQGNSA. This TCR was sampled from a woman aged 18-30 years in good health and CMV-seropositive. What was sequenced was PBMCs. The V call is TRBV7-2, the J call TRBJ1-2, with a tentative D call TRBD1 (6 bases). DNA of the CDR3: TGTGCCAGCAGCTTAGAGGGACACCCACCCTCTTGGTATGGCTACACCTTC. Residues: CASSLEGHPPSWYGYTF.